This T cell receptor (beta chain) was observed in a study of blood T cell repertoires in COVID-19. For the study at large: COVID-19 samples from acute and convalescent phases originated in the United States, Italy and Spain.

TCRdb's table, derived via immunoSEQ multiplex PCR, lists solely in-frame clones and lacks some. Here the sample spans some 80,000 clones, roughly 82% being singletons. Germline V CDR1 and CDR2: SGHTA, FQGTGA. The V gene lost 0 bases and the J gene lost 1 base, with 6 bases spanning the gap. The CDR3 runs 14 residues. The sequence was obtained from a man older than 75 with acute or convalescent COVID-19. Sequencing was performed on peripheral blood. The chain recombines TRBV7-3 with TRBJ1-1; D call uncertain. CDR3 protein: CASSLTVRNTEAFF. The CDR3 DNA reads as TGTGCCAGCAGCTTAACGGTGAGGAACACTGAAGCTTTCTTT.